These T cell receptor beta chains were read from a single sample in a study of graft-versus-host responses after intestinal transplantation. Data came from immunoSEQ multiplex PCR; TCRdb stores just in-frame clones and leaves some out. The sample lists 70,000 to 95,000 clones, 85% to 95% seen once, with less than 1.5% in the top ten. Their target antigens are unknown. The sample in question was unstimulated CD8+ T cells sorted from spleen or lymph node cells, obtained before transplant. The receptors derive from a human donor who was the organ donor for an intestinal transplant. CDR3s include the opening cysteine and the closing phenylalanine or tryptophan. The D gene is left open where the match is weak. Size is omitted from some rows. Given values are once, few, many or a class for expanded clones.

V	D	size	J	CDR3	DNA
TRBV7-9	TRBD1	.	TRBJ1-2	CASIDGTEANYGYTF	TGTGCCAGTATTGACGGGACAGAAGCTAACTATGGCTACACCTTC
TRBV6-6	.	.	TRBJ1-1	CASSYQEAFF	TGTGCCAGCAGTTATCAAGAAGCTTTCTTT
TRBV5-1	.	.	TRBJ2-5	CASSLAQGGGTQYF	TGCGCCAGCAGCTTGGCCCAGGGCGGTGGGACCCAGTACTTC
TRBV18	TRBD2	.	TRBJ2-1	CASSPPSRTSTYNEQFF	TGTGCCAGCTCACCTCCTTCGAGGACTAGTACCTACAATGAGCAGTTCTTC
TRBV4-3	.	.	TRBJ2-7	CASSHPTAARHEQYF	TGCGCCAGCAGCCACCCGACAGCCGCTCGTCACGAGCAGTACTTC
TRBV4-3	TRBD1	.	TRBJ2-5	CASSPRTGGKTQYF	TGCGCCAGCAGCCCGAGGACAGGGGGGAAGACCCAGTACTTC
TRBV6-4	.	.	TRBJ2-1	CASSARSGSYNEQFF	TGTGCCAGCAGTGCCCGGTCGGGCTCCTACAATGAGCAGTTCTTC
TRBV6-6	.	.	TRBJ2-7	CASSYFRGLSPYEQYF	TGTGCCAGCAGTTATTTCAGGGGCTTATCCCCTTACGAGCAGTACTTC
TRBV7-2	TRBD1	.	TRBJ1-1	CASSLATGGTEAFF	TGTGCCAGCAGCTTAGCGACAGGGGGAACTGAAGCTTTCTTT
TRBV7-3	.	.	TRBJ1-1	CASSKQGPYLATEAFF	TGTGCCAGCAGTAAACAGGGCCCCTATTTGGCCACTGAAGCTTTCTTT
TRBV4-1	TRBD1	.	TRBJ1-1	CASSLTGVGAFF	TGCGCCAGCAGCCTAACAGGGGTTGGAGCTTTCTTT
TRBV29-1	.	.	TRBJ2-5	CSVEDQGTQYF	TGCAGCGTTGAAGATCAGGGGACACAATACTTC
TRBV27	.	.	TRBJ2-3	CASSSIHNYDWGTDTQYF	TGTGCCAGCAGTTCCATACATAACTACGACTGGGGCACAGATACGCAGTATTTT
TRBV19	.	.	TRBJ2-5	CASKSPRESETQYF	TGTGCCAGTAAGTCTCCGAGGGAGTCGGAGACCCAGTACTTC
TRBV18	.	.	TRBJ2-1	CASSLRPEDSNNEQFF	TGTGCCAGCTCCTTAAGACCAGAGGACAGCAACAATGAGCAGTTCTTC
TRBV29-1	.	.	TRBJ2-3	CSVLAGSVDTQYF	TGCAGCGTTTTGGCGGGATCGGTCGATACGCAGTATTTT
TRBV6-4	.	.	TRBJ1-2	CASTEGGYTF	TGTGCCAGCACCGAGGGTGGCTACACCTTC
TRBV9	TRBD2	once	TRBJ2-3	CASSVPAGGVADTQYF	TGTGCCAGCAGCGTACCGGCGGGGGGCGTTGCAGATACGCAGTATTTT
TRBV6-5	TRBD2	.	TRBJ2-1	CASRDPGTSGPGQFF	TGTGCCAGCAGGGACCCCGGGACTAGCGGTCCCGGGCAGTTCTTC
TRBV7-3	.	.	TRBJ2-2	CASSESGELFF	TGTGCCAGCAGCGAGTCAGGGGAGCTGTTTTTT
TRBV2	.	.	TRBJ2-7	CASSEGGYEQYF	TGTGCCAGCAGTGAGGGGGGCTACGAGCAGTACTTC
TRBV13	TRBD1	.	TRBJ2-7	CASSNRGYEQYF	TGTGCCAGCAGCAACAGGGGCTACGAGCAGTACTTC
TRBV27	TRBD1	.	TRBJ1-1	CASRLSTGAGTEAFF	TGTGCCAGCAGGCTGTCGACAGGGGCGGGGACTGAAGCTTTCTTT
TRBV5-6	TRBD1	.	TRBJ2-1	CASSMQDRSVVTYNEQFF	TGTGCCAGCAGCATGCAGGACAGGTCGGTAGTCACCTACAATGAGCAGTTCTTC
TRBV6-6	.	.	TRBJ2-7	CASSPIEDYEQYF	TGTGCCAGCAGCCCCATCGAGGACTACGAGCAGTACTTC
TRBV4-1	.	.	TRBJ1-5	CASREGPRQDQPQHF	TGCGCCAGCAGGGAGGGCCCGAGGCAAGATCAGCCCCAGCATTTT
TRBV19	TRBD1	.	TRBJ1-1	CASSLGQGRTEAFF	TGTGCCAGTAGTTTGGGACAGGGAAGAACTGAAGCTTTCTTT
TRBV9	TRBD1	.	TRBJ1-1	CASSARGLTEAFF	TGTGCCAGCAGCGCCAGGGGGCTCACTGAAGCTTTCTTT
TRBV4-3	.	.	TRBJ1-3	CASSQGEKDDTIYF	TGCGCCAGCAGCCAAGGGGAGAAAGACGACACCATATATTTT
TRBV6-6	TRBD2	.	TRBJ2-1	CASTPTSGSRDEQFF	TGTGCCAGCACCCCGACTAGCGGGAGTCGGGATGAGCAGTTCTTC
TRBV29-1	.	.	TRBJ2-5	CSVLEGTQYF	TGCAGCGTTCTAGAGGGGACCCAGTACTTC
TRBV15	.	.	TRBJ2-7	CATSRSSTASYEQYF	TGTGCCACCAGCAGGAGTTCGACAGCCTCCTACGAGCAGTACTTC
TRBV27	TRBD1	.	TRBJ2-4	CASSLWQGDIQYF	TGTGCCAGCAGTTTATGGCAGGGGGACATTCAGTACTTC
TRBV6-6	.	.	TRBJ1-5	CASSYSAQPQHF	TGTGCCAGCAGTTACTCAGCTCAGCCCCAGCATTTT
TRBV5-4	.	.	TRBJ2-2	CASGYPSPAGELFF	TGTGCCAGCGGGTACCCTAGCCCTGCCGGGGAGCTGTTTTTT
TRBV6-5	.	.	TRBJ2-2	CASSYHGADTGELFF	TGTGCCAGCAGTTACCATGGGGCAGACACCGGGGAGCTGTTTTTT
TRBV6-1	.	.	TRBJ2-3	CASSEAGGPPTDTQYF	TGTGCCAGCAGTGAAGCTGGGGGCCCCCCCACAGATACGCAGTATTTT
TRBV13	TRBD2	.	TRBJ2-5	CASSLAGGAKETQYF	TGTGCCAGCAGCTTAGCGGGGGGGGCGAAAGAGACCCAGTACTTC
TRBV6-4	.	.	TRBJ1-1	CASSDSGGAGAFF	TGTGCCAGCAGTGACTCCGGGGGGGCTGGGGCTTTCTTT
TRBV6-1	TRBD2	.	TRBJ2-1	CASSEPGLVAVEQFF	TGTGCCAGCAGTGAACCGGGACTAGTGGCGGTTGAGCAGTTCTTC
TRBV5-6	.	.	TRBJ1-5	CASSLRGGDSNQPQHF	TGTGCCAGCAGCCTCCGAGGGGGTGATAGCAATCAGCCCCAGCATTTT
TRBV5-8	.	.	TRBJ2-3	CASSVGGRTDTQYF	TGTGCCAGCAGCGTGGGAGGTCGAACAGATACGCAGTATTTT
TRBV28	TRBD2	.	TRBJ2-5	CASSTPGLGVEQTQYF	TGTGCCAGCAGTACCCCGGGACTAGGGGTTGAGCAGACCCAGTACTTC
TRBV6-6	TRBD2	.	TRBJ2-2	CASGYGGSNTGELFF	TGTGCCAGCGGTTACGGGGGGTCGAACACCGGGGAGCTGTTTTTT
TRBV2	TRBD1	.	TRBJ2-7	CASSYATGIVYEQYF	TGTGCCAGCAGTTACGCGACAGGGATCGTCTACGAGCAGTACTTC
TRBV21-1	.	.	TRBJ1-5	CASSGQGEGYRSNQPQHF	TGTGCCAGCAGCGGACAGGGAGAGGGGTATAGGAGCAATCAGCCCCAGCATTTT
TRBV6-1	TRBD1	.	TRBJ2-7	CASSARTGGREQYF	TGTGCCAGCAGTGCTCGGACAGGGGGCCGCGAGCAGTACTTC
TRBV25-1	TRBD2	.	TRBJ2-2	CASGSGTRGTGELFF	TGTGCCAGCGGTAGCGGGACGCGGGGCACCGGGGAGCTGTTTTTT
TRBV27	.	.	TRBJ1-6	CASSFQATNSPLHF	TGTGCCAGCAGTTTCCAGGCCACTAATTCACCCCTCCACTTT
TRBV28	TRBD2	.	TRBJ2-1	CASSLWGGLADPPLDPHNGNEQFF	TGTGCCAGCAGTTTATGGGGGGGACTAGCGGATCCCCCGCTGGACCCCCACAACGGGAATGAGCAGTTCTTC